Listed below are T cell receptor beta chains from one sample, sequenced in a study of chemoradiotherapy in HPV16-positive cancers. Sequenced by immunoSEQ multiplex PCR; TCRdb stores in-frame clones only, minus some. This table has about 1,500 clones, about 85% appearing once. The specimen was tumor tissue, collected from a patient who underwent chemoradiotherapy. The source is a human donor with HPV-associated anogenital cancer. CDR3s include the opening cysteine and the closing phenylalanine or tryptophan. A D gene is named only where the DNA matches it firmly. Part of the rows lack a size; the others show once, few, many or a class for expanded clones.

>.|19|.|TRBJ2-7|TRBV2
TGTGCCAGCAGTCCAACCCATATACCTACAGGGATTTATACCTACGAGCAGTACTTC
CASSPTHIPTGIYTYEQYF
>.|15|TRBD1|TRBJ2-7|TRBV27
TGTGCCAGCAGTACCCGGACAGGGGGTAAAGACGAGCAGTACTTC
CASSTRTGGKDEQYF
>.|17|TRBD2|TRBJ2-5|TRBV10-3
TGTGCCATCAGTGATGGCTACACAGCGGGGGGGCGAGAGACCCAGTACTTC
CAISDGYTAGGRETQYF
>once|14|.|TRBJ2-7|TRBV6-1
TGTGCCAGCAGGAAGGAGGGGATGCACTACGAGCAGTACTTC
CASRKEGMHYEQYF
>once|17|TRBD2|TRBJ2-1|TRBV27
TGTGCCAGCAGCTTACTAGCGGGGGGCCGAGCCTACAATGAGCAGTTCTTC
CASSLLAGGRAYNEQFF
>.|15|.|TRBJ1-2|TRBV6-5
TGTGCCAGCAGCGGACCGGGCCTTTCCTCTTATGGCTACACCTTC
CASSGPGLSSYGYTF
>.|13|.|TRBJ2-7|TRBV6-5
TGTGCCAGCAGTCCCCGGGGCCTCTACGAGCAGTACTTC
CASSPRGLYEQYF
>.|15|.|TRBJ2-1|TRBV19
TGTGCCAGTAGTATAGCGGGGGATTCCTACAATGAGCAGTTCTTC
CASSIAGDSYNEQFF
>.|14|TRBD2|TRBJ2-5|TRBV5-6
TGTGCCAGCAGCTTTAGCGGGAGCCAAGAGACCCAGTACTTC
CASSFSGSQETQYF
>once|13|.|TRBJ1-1|TRBV10-1
TGCGCCAGCAGTCTACAGGGGAACACTGAAGCTTTCTTT
CASSLQGNTEAFF
>.|13|.|TRBJ1-6|TRBV11-2
TGTGCCAGCAGCTTCGAACCTCATTCACCCCTCCACTTT
CASSFEPHSPLHF
>few|14|.|TRBJ1-3|TRBV7-2
TGTGCCAGCAGCTTTAAAAGCTCTGGAAACACCATATATTTT
CASSFKSSGNTIYF
>.|13|.|TRBJ1-1|TRBV4-1
TGCGCCAGCAGCCAACAACGGAACACTGAAGCTTTCTTT
CASSQQRNTEAFF
>.|13|.|TRBJ2-3|TRBV7-3
TGTGCCAGCAGCTTATTTAGCGCAGATACGCAGTATTTT
CASSLFSADTQYF
>.|14|.|TRBJ1-2|TRBV6-1
TGTGCCAGCAGTGTAAAGCTACTTGGGGATGGCTACACCTTC
CASSVKLLGDGYTF
>once|16|TRBD1|TRBJ1-6|TRBV2
TGTGCCAGCAGGTTACAGGGGGCCGGAGGTAATTCACCCCTCCACTTT
CASRLQGAGGNSPLHF
>.|13|.|TRBJ2-5|TRBV5-4
TGTGCCAGCAGCTACGTCATAGGCGAGACCCAGTACTTC
CASSYVIGETQYF
>few|13|TRBD1|TRBJ2-7|TRBV6-5
TGTGCCAGCAGGCCGGGACAGGCATACGAGCAGTACTTC
CASRPGQAYEQYF
>.|13|.|TRBJ1-2|TRBV18
TGTGCCAGCTCACCCCAGGTAACGGATGGCTACACCTTC
CASSPQVTDGYTF
>.|15|.|TRBJ2-3|TRBV11-2
TGTGCCAGCAGCTGGGGGTTTGGTATCACAGATACGCAGTATTTT
CASSWGFGITDTQYF
>.|13|.|TRBJ2-2|TRBV6-1
TGTGCCAGCAGTTTGGCGAACACCGGGGAGCTGTTTTTT
CASSLANTGELFF
>.|15|TRBD2|TRBJ2-7|TRBV27
TGTGCCAGCAGCATAACTAGCGGGGGAACCTACGAGCAGTACTTC
CASSITSGGTYEQYF
>.|14|.|TRBJ1-1|TRBV5-4
TGTGCCAGCAGGGAAAGGGTTGGGGACACTGAAGCTTTCTTT
CASRERVGDTEAFF
>.|15|.|TRBJ1-2|TRBV2
TGTGCCAGCAGTGCATGGACGGGTCGAAACTATGGCTACACCTTC
CASSAWTGRNYGYTF
>once|15|TRBD1|TRBJ1-2|TRBV5-1
TGCGCCAGCAGCAAGGGAGGGACAGGGGACTATGGCTACACCTTC
CASSKGGTGDYGYTF
>once|17|.|TRBJ2-3|TRBV9
TGTGCCAGCAGCGTAGGAGTCGGCGGGGAATACACAGATACGCAGTATTTT
CASSVGVGGEYTDTQYF
>.|12|.|TRBJ2-1|TRBV23-1
TGCGCCAGCAGTCAATCTTGCAATGAGCAGTTCTTC
CASSQSCNEQFF
>.|15|TRBD2|TRBJ2-1|TRBV9
TGTGCCAGCAACACCCCGGGGGGGACTTACAATGAGCAGTTCTTC
CASNTPGGTYNEQFF
>.|13|.|TRBJ2-7|TRBV7-9
TGTGCCAGCGGACTCCTCGGCTCCTACGAGCAGTACTTC
CASGLLGSYEQYF
>.|14|TRBD1|TRBJ1-6|TRBV28
TGTGCCAGCAGGGACGGACAGGGGACTTCACCCCTCCACTTT
CASRDGQGTSPLHF
>once|16|.|TRBJ2-1|TRBV21-1
TGTGCCAGCAGCAGCCCGACAGGGACACCCTACAATGAGCAGTTCTTC
CASSSPTGTPYNEQFF
>.|15|.|TRBJ2-7|TRBV18
TGTGCCAGCTCATCCTCTCGGGGGTGGGACTACGAGCAGTACTTC
CASSSSRGWDYEQYF
>.|17|.|TRBJ1-4|TRBV7-8
TGTGCCAGCAGCTTAGTCCCGCCGGGGCATAATAATGAAAAACTGTTTTTT
CASSLVPPGHNNEKLFF
>.|15|TRBD1|TRBJ2-7|TRBV6-6
TGTGCCAGCAGTTCCGCCTCGACAGGGTCCTACGAGCAGTACTTC
CASSSASTGSYEQYF
>.|15|.|TRBJ1-1|TRBV5-1
TGCGCCAGCAGCTTCAGGGGCGGGGGGAACACTGAAGCTTTCTTT
CASSFRGGGNTEAFF
>.|14|.|TRBJ2-2|TRBV7-8
TGTGCCAGCAGCCAAAGGACAGCAGCCGGGGAGCTGTTTTTT
CASSQRTAAGELFF
>.|14|.|TRBJ2-7|TRBV9
TGTGCCAGCAGCGTTGACGGGGCTACATACGAGCAGTACTTC
CASSVDGATYEQYF
>.|12|TRBD1|TRBJ2-7|TRBV10-3
TGTGCCACCCAGGGACAGGGTTACGAGCAGTACTTC
CATQGQGYEQYF
>.|14|.|TRBJ1-5|TRBV28
TGTGCCAGCAGTTTCCGACATAGCAATCAGCCCCAGCATTTT
CASSFRHSNQPQHF
>.|15|.|TRBJ2-5|TRBV6-5
TGTGCCAGCAGCCATAGGGTGGGGGGCCAAGAGACCCAGTACTTC
CASSHRVGGQETQYF
>once|15|TRBD1|TRBJ1-4|TRBV28
TGTGCCAGCAACTCCGGGGACAGGGGGGGAGAAAAACTGTTTTTT
CASNSGDRGGEKLFF
>once|14|.|TRBJ2-6|TRBV7-8
TGTGCCAGCAGCTTAGTGTATGGGGCCAACGTCCTGACTTTC
CASSLVYGANVLTF
>.|14|TRBD1|TRBJ1-3|TRBV25-1
TGTGCCAGCAGGGGGGACAGCTCTGGAAACACCATATATTTT
CASRGDSSGNTIYF